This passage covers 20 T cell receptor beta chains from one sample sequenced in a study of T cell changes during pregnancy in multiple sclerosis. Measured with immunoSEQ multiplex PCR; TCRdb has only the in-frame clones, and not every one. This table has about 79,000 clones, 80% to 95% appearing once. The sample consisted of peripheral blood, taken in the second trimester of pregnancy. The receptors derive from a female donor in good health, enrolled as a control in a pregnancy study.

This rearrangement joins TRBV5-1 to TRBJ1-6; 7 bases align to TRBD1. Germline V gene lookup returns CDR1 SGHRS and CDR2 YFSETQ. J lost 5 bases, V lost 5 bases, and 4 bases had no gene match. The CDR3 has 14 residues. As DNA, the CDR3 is TGCGCCAGCAGTTCCGGGACAGATAATTCACCCCTCCACTTT. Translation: CASSSGTDNSPLHF.

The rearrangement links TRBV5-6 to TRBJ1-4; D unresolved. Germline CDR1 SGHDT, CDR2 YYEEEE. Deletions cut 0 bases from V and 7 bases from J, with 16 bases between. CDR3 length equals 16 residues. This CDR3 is CASSLGAGGFGEKLFF. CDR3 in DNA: TGTGCCAGCAGCTTGGGAGCGGGAGGGTTCGGTGAAAAACTGTTTTTT.

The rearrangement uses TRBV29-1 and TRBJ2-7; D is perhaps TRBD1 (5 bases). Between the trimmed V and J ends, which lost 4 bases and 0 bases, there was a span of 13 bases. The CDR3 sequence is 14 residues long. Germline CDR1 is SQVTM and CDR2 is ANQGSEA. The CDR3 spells CSVVGVISSYEQYF. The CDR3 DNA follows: TGCAGCGTTGTAGGGGTTATTAGCTCCTACGAGCAGTACTTC.

This CDR3 is CASSPTGTGGTINSPLHF. The CDR3 DNA follows: TGTGCCAGCTCACCTACCGGGACAGGGGGCACTATTAATTCACCCCTCCACTTT. The chain carries TRBV18 and TRBJ1-6; TRBD1 matches 12 bases. CDR3 size: 18 residues. V shed 3 bases and J 6 bases; nucleotides not matched to a gene: 9. Germline CDR1 is KGHSH and CDR2 is LQKENI.

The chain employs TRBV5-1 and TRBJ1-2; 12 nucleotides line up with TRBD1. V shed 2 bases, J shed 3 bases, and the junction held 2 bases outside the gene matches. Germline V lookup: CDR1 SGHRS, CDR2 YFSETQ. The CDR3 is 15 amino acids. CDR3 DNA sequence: TGCGCCAGCAGCTTAGGGACAGGGGGCGACTATGGCTACACCTTC. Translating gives CASSLGTGGDYGYTF.

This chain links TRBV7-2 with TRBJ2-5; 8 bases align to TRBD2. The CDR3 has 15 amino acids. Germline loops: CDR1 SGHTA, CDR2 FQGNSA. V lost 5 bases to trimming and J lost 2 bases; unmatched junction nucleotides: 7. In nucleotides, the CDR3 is TGTGCCAGCAGCCCAGCGGGGGCCTTTCAAGAGACCCAGTACTTC. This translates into CASSPAGAFQETQYF.

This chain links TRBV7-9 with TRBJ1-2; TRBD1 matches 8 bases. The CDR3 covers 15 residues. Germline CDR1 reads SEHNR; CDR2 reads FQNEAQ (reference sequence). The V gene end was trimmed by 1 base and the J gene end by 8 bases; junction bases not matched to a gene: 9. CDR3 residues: CASSLEFSGGRGYTF. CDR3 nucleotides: TGTGCCAGCAGCTTAGAATTCTCAGGGGGCCGGGGCTACACCTTC.

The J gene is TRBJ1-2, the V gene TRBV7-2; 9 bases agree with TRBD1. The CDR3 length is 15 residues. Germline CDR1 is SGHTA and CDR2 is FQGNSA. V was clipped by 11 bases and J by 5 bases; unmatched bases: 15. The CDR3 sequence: CAGGTGHPSGYGYTF. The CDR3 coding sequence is TGTGCCGGGGGGACAGGGCATCCCAGTGGGTATGGCTACACCTTC.

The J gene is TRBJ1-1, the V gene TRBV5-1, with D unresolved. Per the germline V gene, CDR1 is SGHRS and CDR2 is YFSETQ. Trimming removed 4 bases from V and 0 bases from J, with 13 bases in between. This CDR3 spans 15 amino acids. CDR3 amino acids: CASSPLEIMNTEAFF. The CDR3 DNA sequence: TGCGCCAGCAGCCCGCTCGAGATAATGAACACTGAAGCTTTCTTT. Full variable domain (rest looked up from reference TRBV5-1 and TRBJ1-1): KAGVTQTPRYLIKTRGQQVTLSCSPISGHRSVSWYQQTPGQGLQFLFEYFSETQRNKGNFPGRFSGRQFSNSRSEMNVSTLELGDSALYLCASSPLEIMNTEAFFGQGTRLTVV.

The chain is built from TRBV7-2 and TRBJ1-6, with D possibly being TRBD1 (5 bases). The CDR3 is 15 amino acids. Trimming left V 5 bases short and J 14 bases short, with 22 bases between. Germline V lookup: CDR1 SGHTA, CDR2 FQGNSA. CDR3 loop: CASSRHHSGRGSLHF. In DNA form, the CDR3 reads TGTGCCAGCAGCAGGCACCATTCCGGAAGGGGATCCCTCCACTTT.

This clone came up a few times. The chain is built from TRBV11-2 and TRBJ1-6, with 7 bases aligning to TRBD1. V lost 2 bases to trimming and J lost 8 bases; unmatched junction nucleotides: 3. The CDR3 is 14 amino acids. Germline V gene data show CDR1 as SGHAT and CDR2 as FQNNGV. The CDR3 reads CASSLITGDSPLHF. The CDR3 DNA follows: TGTGCCAGCAGCTTAATAACAGGGGATTCACCCCTCCACTTT.

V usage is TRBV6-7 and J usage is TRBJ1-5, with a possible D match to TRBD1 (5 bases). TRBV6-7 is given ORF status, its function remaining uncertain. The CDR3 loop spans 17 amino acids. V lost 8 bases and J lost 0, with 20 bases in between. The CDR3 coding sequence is TGTGCCAGCCCTGGTTGGGGGGTGGGCTATAGCAATCAGCCCCAGCATTTT. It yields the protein CASPGWGVGYSNQPQHF.

The CDR3 DNA reads TGTGCCAGTAGTTTTCAGGGCGGTGCGGCTAATGAAAAACTGTTTTTT. Its protein is CASSFQGGAANEKLFF. The V call is TRBV19, the J call TRBJ1-4; maybe TRBD1 (5 bases). The V end lost 5 bases, the J end lost 3 bases, and 16 bases lay between the germline ends. The CDR3 is made up of 16 amino acids. Germline CDR1 LNHDA, CDR2 SQIVND (reference sequence). The whole variable domain, remainder taken from reference TRBV19 and TRBJ1-4, is DGGITQSPKYLFRKEGQNVTLSCEQNLNHDAMYWYRQDPGQGLRLIYYSQIVNDFQKGDIAEGYSVSREKKESFPLTVTSAQKNPTAFYLCASSFQGGAANEKLFFGSGTQLSVL.

The CDR3 bases are TGCGCCAGCAGCCAGCCCGGACAGGTCGGATCCTCGGGCTACACCTTC. Amino acid sequence: CASSQPGQVGSSGYTF. This sequence joins TRBV4-3 and TRBJ1-2; the match to TRBD1 covers 7 bases. The CDR3 has 16 amino acids. From germline, CDR1 is LGHNA and CDR2 YSLEER. The V and J ends lost 3 bases and 8 bases, in that order; junction bases with no gene match: 15.

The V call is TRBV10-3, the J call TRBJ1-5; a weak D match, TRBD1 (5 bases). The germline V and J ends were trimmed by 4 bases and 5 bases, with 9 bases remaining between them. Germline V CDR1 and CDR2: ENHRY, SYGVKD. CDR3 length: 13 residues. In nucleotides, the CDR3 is TGTGCCATCAGTGGTGAGACAGATCAGCCCCAGCATTTT. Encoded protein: CAISGETDQPQHF.

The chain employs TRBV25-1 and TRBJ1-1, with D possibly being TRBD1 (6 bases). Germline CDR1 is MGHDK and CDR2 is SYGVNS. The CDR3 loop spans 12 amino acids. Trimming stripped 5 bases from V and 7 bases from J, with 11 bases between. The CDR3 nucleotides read TGTGCCAGCAGTAGAGGACAGCTTGAAGCTTTCTTT. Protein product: CASSRGQLEAFF. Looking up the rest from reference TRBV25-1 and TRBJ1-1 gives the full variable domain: EADIYQTPRYLVIGTGKKITLECSQTMGHDKMYWYQQDPGMELHLIHYSYGVNSTEKGDLSSESTVSRIRTEHFPLTLESARPSHTSQYLCASSRGQLEAFFGQGTRLTVV.

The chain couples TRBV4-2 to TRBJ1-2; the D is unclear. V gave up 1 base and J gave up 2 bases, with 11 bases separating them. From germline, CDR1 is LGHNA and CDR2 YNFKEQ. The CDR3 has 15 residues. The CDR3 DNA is TGTGCCAGCAGCCAAGGGATAGCCCTGAACTATGGCTACACCTTC. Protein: CASSQGIALNYGYTF.

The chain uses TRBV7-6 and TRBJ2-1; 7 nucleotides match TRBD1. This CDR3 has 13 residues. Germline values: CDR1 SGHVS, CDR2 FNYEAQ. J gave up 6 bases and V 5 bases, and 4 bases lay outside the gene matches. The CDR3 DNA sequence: TGTGCCAGCAGCGACAGGGTTGGCAATGAGCAGTTCTTC. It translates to CASSDRVGNEQFF.

The CDR3 sequence: CATYRTGDNEKLFF. The CDR3 DNA follows: TGTGCCACCTACCGGACAGGGGATAATGAAAAACTGTTTTTT. The chain links TRBV7-9 to TRBJ1-4, with TRBD1 matching over 9 bases. Germline trimming cut 10 bases from V and 4 bases from J; bases unmatched to any gene: 7. The CDR3 consists of 14 residues. The germline V gene encodes CDR1 SEHNR and CDR2 FQNEAQ (reference sequence). Supplemented by reference TRBV7-9 and TRBJ1-4, the full variable domain reads DTGVSQNPRHKITKRGQNVTFRCDPISEHNRLYWYRQTLGQGPEFLTYFQNEAQLEKSRLLSDRFSAERPKGSFSTLEIQRTEQGDSAMYLCATYRTGDNEKLFFGSGTQLSVL.

CDR3 region: CASSLAAGSYGYTF. The CDR3 DNA sequence: TGTGCCAGCAGCTTAGCGGCAGGGTCCTATGGCTACACCTTC. The chain couples TRBV7-2 to TRBJ1-2, with D perhaps matching TRBD1 (5 bases). Trimming took off 0 bases at V and 4 bases at J, with 9 bases between the two ends. The germline CDR1 and CDR2 sequences are SGHTA and FQGNSA. This CDR3 has 14 amino acids.